This entry is about one TCR beta chain. Trimming removed 8 bases from V and 3 bases from J; junction bases left unmatched: 6. This CDR3 has 14 amino acids. Germline V gives CDR1 ENHRY, CDR2 SYGVKD. The data derive from a study of T-cell reconstitution after alpha-beta-depleted transplantation in children. Unique molecular identifiers were used in preparing the TCRbeta library. MiXCR was run by TCRdb on the PCR reads, yielding one entry per CDR3 protein. The sample includes about 540,000 distinct CDR3 sequences, about 16% of them seen just once. The rearrangement joins TRBV10-3 to TRBJ2-1, with 8 positions matching TRBD1. Sequencing was performed on PBMCs from the stem cell graft donor, taken from the stem cell graft. This TCR was recovered from a human donor who donated a stem cell graft to a child with acute lymphoblastic leukemia. CDR3 nucleotides: TGTGCCATCGAGGGACAGGCCCTCTACAATGAGCAGTTCTTC. It is translated as CAIEGQALYNEQFF.